This T cell receptor (beta chain) appears in the sequencing data of a study of blood T cell repertoires in COVID-19. Overall study context: Some COVID-19 samples were acute and others convalescent; all came from the United States, Italy and Spain. Sample material is recorded as cDNA or gDNA derived from T cells, B-cell-depleted T cells, or PBMCs.

Study members were between about 18 and 95 years old and lived in approximately 25 US regions. Which cohort a participant joined came from the clinical history participants gave. Profiling relied on immunoSEQ multiplex PCR, and the TCRdb table lists in-frame clones only, not all of them. The sample has around 300,000 clones; 75% to 90% are singletons. Germline lookup yields CDR1 KGHDR and CDR2 SFDVKD. V lost 9 bases, J lost 4 bases, and 12 bases lay in between. This CDR3 spans 13 amino acids. The sequencing sample was made of PBMCs or T cells enriched from blood (not recorded which). The receptor was isolated from a young woman who had recovered from COVID-19. V is TRBV24-1 and J is TRBJ1-5, with D possibly TRBD1 on 6 matching bases. CDR3 protein: CATSQGGNQPQHF. The DNA for the CDR3 is TGTGCCACCTCACAGGGAGGGAATCAGCCCCAGCATTTT.